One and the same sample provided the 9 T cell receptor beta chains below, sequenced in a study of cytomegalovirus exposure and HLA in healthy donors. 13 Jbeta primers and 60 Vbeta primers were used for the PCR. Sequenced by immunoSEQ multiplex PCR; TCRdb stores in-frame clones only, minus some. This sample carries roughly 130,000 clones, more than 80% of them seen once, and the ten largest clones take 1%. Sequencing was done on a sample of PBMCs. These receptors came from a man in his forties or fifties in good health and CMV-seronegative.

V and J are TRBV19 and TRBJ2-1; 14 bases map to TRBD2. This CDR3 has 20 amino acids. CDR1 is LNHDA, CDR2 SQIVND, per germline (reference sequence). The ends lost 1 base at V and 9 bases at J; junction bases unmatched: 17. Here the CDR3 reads CASSIASGLAGEGGMGEQFF. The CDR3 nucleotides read TGTGCCAGTAGTATAGCGTCGGGACTAGCGGGAGAGGGTGGCATGGGTGAGCAGTTCTTC. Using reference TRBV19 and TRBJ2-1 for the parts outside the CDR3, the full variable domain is DGGITQSPKYLFRKEGQNVTLSCEQNLNHDAMYWYRQDPGQGLRLIYYSQIVNDFQKGDIAEGYSVSREKKESFPLTVTSAQKNPTAFYLCASSIASGLAGEGGMGEQFFGPGTRLTVL.

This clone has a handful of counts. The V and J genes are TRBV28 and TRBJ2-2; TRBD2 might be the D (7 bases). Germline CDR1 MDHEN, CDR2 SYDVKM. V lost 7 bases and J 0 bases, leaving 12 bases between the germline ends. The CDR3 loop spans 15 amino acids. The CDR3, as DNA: TGTGCCAGCATGAGGGGGGGTCCGAACACCGGGGAGCTGTTTTTT. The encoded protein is CASMRGGPNTGELFF.

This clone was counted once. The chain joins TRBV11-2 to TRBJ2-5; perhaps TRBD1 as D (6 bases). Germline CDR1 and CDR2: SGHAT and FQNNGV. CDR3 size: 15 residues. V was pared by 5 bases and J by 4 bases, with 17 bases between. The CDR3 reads CASSPPGRGTETQYF. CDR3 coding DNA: TGTGCCAGCAGCCCCCCGGGCAGGGGCACAGAGACCCAGTACTTC. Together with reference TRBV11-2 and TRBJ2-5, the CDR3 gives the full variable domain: EAGVAQSPRYKIIEKRQSVAFWCNPISGHATLYWYQQILGQGPKLLIQFQNNGVVDDSQLPKDRFSAERLKGVDSTLKIQPAKLEDSAVYLCASSPPGRGTETQYFGPGTRLLVL.

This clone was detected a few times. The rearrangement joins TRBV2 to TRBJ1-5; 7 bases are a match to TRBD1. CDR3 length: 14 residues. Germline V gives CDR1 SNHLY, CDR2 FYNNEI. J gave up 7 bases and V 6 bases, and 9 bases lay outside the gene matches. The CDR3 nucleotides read TGTGCCAGCAGGATACAGGGGCGAGGGCAGCCCCAGCATTTT. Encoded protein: CASRIQGRGQPQHF.

This CDR3 is CASSFDPGGYYNEQFF. DNA of the CDR3: TGTGCCAGCAGCTTCGACCCGGGAGGGTACTACAATGAGCAGTTCTTC. The V gene is TRBV5-4, the J gene TRBJ2-1, with 8 bases that match TRBD2. V shed 2 bases and J 3 bases; nucleotides not matched to a gene: 7. Looked up from germline, CDR1 is SGHNT and CDR2 is YYREEE (reference sequence). The CDR3 covers 16 residues.

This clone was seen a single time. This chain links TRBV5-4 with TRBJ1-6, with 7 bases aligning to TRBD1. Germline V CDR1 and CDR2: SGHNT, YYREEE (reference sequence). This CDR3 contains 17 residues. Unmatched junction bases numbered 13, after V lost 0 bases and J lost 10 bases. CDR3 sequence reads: CASSLGGTGVIRSPLHF. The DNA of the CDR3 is TGTGCCAGCAGCTTGGGGGGCACAGGGGTTATAAGATCACCCCTCCACTTT.

For the CDR3, the DNA is TGTGCCAGCAGCTCGAGGACAGGGGTGGAAGATACGCAGTATTTT. Residues: CASSSRTGVEDTQYF. The V call is TRBV7-2, the J call TRBJ2-3, with 9 positions matching TRBD1. Trimming removed 4 bases from V and 5 bases from J; junction bases left unmatched: 7. The CDR3 runs 15 residues. CDR1 SGHTA and CDR2 FQGNSA come from the germline V gene. Based on the CDR3 plus reference TRBV7-2 and TRBJ2-3, the full variable domain is GAGVSQSPSNKVTEKGKDVELRCDPISGHTALYWYRQSLGQGLEFLIYFQGNSAPDKSGLPSDRFSAERTGGSVSTLTIQRTQQEDSAVYLCASSSRTGVEDTQYFGPGTRLTVL.

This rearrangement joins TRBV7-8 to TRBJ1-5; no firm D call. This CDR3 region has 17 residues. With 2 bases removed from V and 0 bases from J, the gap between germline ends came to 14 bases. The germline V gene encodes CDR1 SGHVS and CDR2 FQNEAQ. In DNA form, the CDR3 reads TGTGCCAGCAGCTTACTAGGAGGGATTTATAGCAATCAGCCCCAGCATTTT. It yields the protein CASSLLGGIYSNQPQHF.

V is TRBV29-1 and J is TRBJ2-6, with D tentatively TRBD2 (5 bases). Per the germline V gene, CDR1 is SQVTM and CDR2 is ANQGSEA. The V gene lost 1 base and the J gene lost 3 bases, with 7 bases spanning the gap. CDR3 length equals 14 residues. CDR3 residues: CSVEAGFGANVLTF. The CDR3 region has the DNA TGCAGCGTTGAAGCGGGGTTTGGGGCCAACGTCCTGACTTTC.